A selection of T cell receptor beta chains follows, all from one sample in a study of patients and donors after allogeneic stem cell transplantation. From the RT-PCR reads, TCRdb called clonotypes with MiXCR, one entry per CDR3 protein. Of roughly 880,000 distinct CDR3 sequences in the sample, 15% to 20% were seen once. The sequencing sample was made of blood, either unsorted or a sorted T cell fraction (not recorded which). The origin of the receptors is a human donor who was either an allogeneic HSCT recipient or a stem cell or donor lymphocyte infusion donor (not recorded which). It is not recorded whose cells these are; they may come from a transplant donor. The conserved cysteine and the conserved F or W are not part of the CDR3 here.

V gene: TRBV7-9
CDR3 protein: ASSQIDGTSGD

V gene: TRBV10-3
CDR3 protein: AISVQGGYGYT

V gene: TRBV6-2/TRBV6-3
CDR3 protein: ASRLSGISSSYEQY

V gene: TRBV27
CDR3 protein: ASSLTSGGFAEQY

V gene: TRBV24-1
CDR3 protein: ATSEPGLAGDNEQF

V gene: TRBV12-3/TRBV12-4
CDR3 protein: ASSFRLAGASEQF

V gene: TRBV12-5
CDR3 protein: ASGPHSGRAERNEQF

V gene: TRBV5-1
CDR3 protein: ASSLVQGGEQY

V gene: TRBV4-1
CDR3 protein: ASSQFVAPGVVRDEQY

V gene: TRBV7-9
CDR3 protein: ASSLGGGQGGSYEQY

V gene: TRBV4-1
CDR3 protein: ASSQVRLETYEQY